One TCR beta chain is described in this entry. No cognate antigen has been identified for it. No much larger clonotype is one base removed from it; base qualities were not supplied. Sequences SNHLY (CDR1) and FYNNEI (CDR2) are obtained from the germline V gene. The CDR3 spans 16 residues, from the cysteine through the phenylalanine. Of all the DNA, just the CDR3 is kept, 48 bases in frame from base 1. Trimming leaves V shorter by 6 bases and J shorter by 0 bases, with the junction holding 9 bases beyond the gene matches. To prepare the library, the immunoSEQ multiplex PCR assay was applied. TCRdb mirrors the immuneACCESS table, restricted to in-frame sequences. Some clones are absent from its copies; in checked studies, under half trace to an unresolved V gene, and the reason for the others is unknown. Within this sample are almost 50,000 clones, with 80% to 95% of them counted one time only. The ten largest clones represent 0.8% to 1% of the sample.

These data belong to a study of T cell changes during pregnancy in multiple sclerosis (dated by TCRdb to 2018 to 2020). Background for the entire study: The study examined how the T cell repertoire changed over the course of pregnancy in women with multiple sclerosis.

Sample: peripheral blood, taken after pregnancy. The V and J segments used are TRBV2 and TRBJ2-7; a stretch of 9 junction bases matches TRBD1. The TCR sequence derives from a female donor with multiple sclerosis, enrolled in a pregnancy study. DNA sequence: TGTGCCAGCAGCGGTCTGGACAGGGGCAGCTCCTACGAGCAGTACTTC. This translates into CASSGLDRGSSYEQYF.